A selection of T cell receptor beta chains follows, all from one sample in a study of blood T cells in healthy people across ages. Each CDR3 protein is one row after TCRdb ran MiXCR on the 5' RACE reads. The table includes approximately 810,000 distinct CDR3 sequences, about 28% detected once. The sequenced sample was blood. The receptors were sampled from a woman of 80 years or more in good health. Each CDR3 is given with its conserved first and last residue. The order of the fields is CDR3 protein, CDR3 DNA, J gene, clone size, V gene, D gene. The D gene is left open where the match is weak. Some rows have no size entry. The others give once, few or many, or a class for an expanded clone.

CASSQGTPTYNEQFF TGCGCCAGCAGCCAAGGGACACCAACCTACAATGAGCAGTTCTTC TRBJ2-1 few TRBV4-1 -
CATSGWAQVAKNIQYF TGTGCCACCAGTGGCTGGGCCCAGGTAGCCAAAAACATTCAGTACTTC TRBJ2-4 many TRBV24-1 -
CASSQTPRGRYYEQYF TGTGCCAGCAGCCAAACCCCTCGGGGCAGATACTACGAGCAGTACTTC TRBJ2-7 many TRBV7-6 -
CSARYGQGAKETQYF TGCAGTGCTAGATATGGACAGGGGGCTAAAGAGACCCAGTACTTC TRBJ2-5 many TRBV20-1 TRBD1
CASSQNRDGKYEQYF TGTGCCAGCAGCCAAAATCGGGACGGGAAGTACGAGCAGTACTTC TRBJ2-7 - TRBV11-2 -
CASSRGTGGLGETQYF TGTGCCAGCAGTCGCGGGACAGGGGGCTTGGGGGAGACCCAGTACTTC TRBJ2-5 few TRBV11-3 TRBD1
CASRHTESQPQHF TGTGCCAGCAGACATACAGAGTCCCAGCCCCAGCATTTT TRBJ1-5 - TRBV6-6 -
CASSQVGQGGSGANVLTF TGTGCCAGCAGCCAAGTCGGACAGGGAGGTTCCGGGGCCAACGTCCTGACTTTC TRBJ2-6 many TRBV14 TRBD1
CASSLASSGGGQTQYF TGCGCCAGCAGCTTGGCCAGTAGCGGGGGCGGGCAGACCCAGTACTTC TRBJ2-5 many TRBV5-1 TRBD2
CASSHDGTGVQPQHF TGCGCCAGCAGCCACGACGGGACCGGGGTTCAGCCCCAGCATTTT TRBJ1-5 many TRBV5-1 -